Below are 6 T cell receptor beta chains sequenced from a single sample in a study of cytomegalovirus exposure and HLA in healthy donors. PCR amplification relied on 60 Vbeta primers (plus 13 Jbeta primers). Libraries were prepared by immunoSEQ multiplex PCR; TCRdb keeps only in-frame clonotypes and omits some of them. The sample records about 85,000 clones, over 70% being singletons. Sequenced input: PBMCs. The receptors derive from a woman aged 50 to 60 in good health and CMV-seropositive.

This chain joins TRBV7-8 and TRBJ2-3; possible D gene TRBD2, 6 bases. V was shortened by 1 base and J by 2 bases, with 13 bases between the two germline ends. This CDR3 has 16 residues. The germline V gene has CDR1 SGHVS and CDR2 FQNEAQ. Here the CDR3 DNA reads TGTGCCAGCAGCTTAGGACGACGGGAGATCACAGATACGCAGTATTTT. It translates to CASSLGRREITDTQYF.

This chain links TRBV2 with TRBJ1-2; 10 bases are shared with TRBD1. The V gene end was trimmed by 7 bases and the J gene end by 0 bases; junction bases not matched to a gene: 2. Germline V gives CDR1 SNHLY, CDR2 FYNNEI. The CDR3 contains 14 residues. The CDR3 nucleotides read TGTGCCAGCAAGGACAGGGGGACTAACTATGGCTACACCTTC. It encodes CASKDRGTNYGYTF.

In this sample, this clone turned up a few times. The rearrangement joins TRBV11-3 to TRBJ2-3; 7 bases are shared with TRBD2. This CDR3 has 15 amino acids. V trimming: 6 bases; J trimming: 6 bases; junction bases outside the gene matches: 12. The V gene's germline CDR1 is SGHNT and CDR2 YENEEA. As DNA, the CDR3 is TGTGCCAGCAGTCGACTAGCTGGAGGGGTGGATACGCAGTATTTT. Amino acids: CASSRLAGGVDTQYF.

The genes are TRBV18 and TRBJ2-1, with TRBD2 identical over 8 bases. This CDR3 region has 16 residues. The V segment lost 1 base and the J segment 0 bases; nucleotides outside the gene matches: 2. CDR1 and CDR2 from the germline V gene are KGHSH and LQKENI. The chain's CDR3 is CASSPRSGSSYNEQFF. The DNA for the CDR3 is TGTGCCAGCTCACCACGGAGCGGGAGCTCCTACAATGAGCAGTTCTTC.

This chain joins TRBV2 and TRBJ2-5; TRBD1 aligns across 9 bases. There are 13 residues in the CDR3. CDR1 and CDR2 from the germline V gene are SNHLY and FYNNEI. V shed 6 bases and J 1 base; nucleotides not matched to a gene: 0. The CDR3 spells CASRTGGQETQYF. In DNA, the CDR3 is TGTGCCAGCAGGACAGGGGGCCAAGAGACCCAGTACTTC. The whole variable domain, filled in from reference TRBV2 and TRBJ2-5, reads EPEVTQTPSHQVTQMGQEVILRCVPISNHLYFYWYRQILGQKVEFLVSFYNNEISEKSEIFDDQFSVERPDGSNFTLKIRSTKLEDSAMYFCASRTGGQETQYFGPGTRLLVL.

The CDR3 coding sequence is TGTGCCAGCTCGACTAGCGGAAGCTCCTACAATGAGCAGTTCTTC. Translated, it gives CASSTSGSSYNEQFF. J is TRBJ2-1 and V is TRBV27, with 9 bases that match TRBD2. This CDR3 spans 15 amino acids. From germline, CDR1 is MNHEY and CDR2 SMNVEV (reference sequence). V was clipped by 8 bases and J by 0 bases; unmatched bases: 5.